Listed below are T cell receptor beta chains from one sample, sequenced in a study of T cell responses to AZD1222 COVID-19 vaccine. Using immunoSEQ multiplex PCR, the repertoire was profiled, and TCRdb retains in-frame clones only, with some absent. Altogether about 110,000 clones are present, nearly 90% being singletons, with the ten largest covering about 4.1%. The source was peripheral blood, collected on day 0 of AZD1222 vaccination. The receptors were gathered from an adult in good health. The conserved cysteine and the conserved F or W are not part of the CDR3 here. Each record gives: D gene, V gene, J gene, CDR3 protein. A D gene is named only where the DNA matches it firmly.

>TRBD1|TRBV19|TRBJ1-5
ASSTQGDQPQH
>TRBD1|TRBV10-1|TRBJ2-4
ASSELSGTEAIQY
>TRBD1|TRBV19|TRBJ2-3
ASSIIGTGGRDTQY
>NA|TRBV12-3/TRBV12-4|TRBJ2-7
ASSLQGGSEQY
>NA|TRBV6-2/TRBV6-3|TRBJ2-4
ASSGRAKNIQY
>NA|TRBV7-9|TRBJ2-1
ASSLGSLRGEQF
>NA|TRBV28|TRBJ1-5
ASSRLPGSNQPQH
>TRBD1|TRBV7-2|TRBJ2-6
ASSFGTGSGANVLT
>NA|TRBV28|TRBJ1-2
ASRTAGIYGYT
>NA|TRBV28|TRBJ2-1
ASSPPGSYNEQF
>NA|TRBV5-4|TRBJ1-1
ASSLDRAAEAF
>NA|TRBV27|TRBJ1-5
ASSPGGGPYQPQH
>TRBD2|TRBV7-2|TRBJ2-3
ASSLVAGGPSTDTQY
>NA|TRBV18|TRBJ2-5
ASSPAATGETQY
>TRBD1|TRBV5-1|TRBJ1-6
ASSLLGTGTYNSPLH
>TRBD1|TRBV5-5|TRBJ1-4
ASSSAADRGLF
>NA|TRBV5-1|TRBJ1-3
ASSPQGVSGNTIY
>TRBD2|TRBV19|TRBJ2-2
ASSISLAGAGELF
>TRBD2|TRBV27|TRBJ2-5
ASSLWGGTQY
>NA|TRBV18|TRBJ1-5
ASSPTGLRQPQH
>NA|TRBV3-1/TRBV3-2|TRBJ1-2
ASSQGSLPRAGGGYT
>NA|TRBV4-1|TRBJ1-6
ASSQPDRDGKNSPLH
>TRBD1|TRBV7-8|TRBJ2-6
ASSSPGQVFSGANVLT
>NA|TRBV11-3|TRBJ2-2
ASSPPRTGIDTGELF
>NA|TRBV3-1/TRBV3-2|TRBJ2-3
ASSQGEVGRTDTQY
>TRBD2|TRBV27|TRBJ2-1
ASSLSSGGGIYNEQF
>TRBD2|TRBV4-1|TRBJ2-5
ASSQLASGGALETQY
>NA|TRBV3-1/TRBV3-2|TRBJ1-3
ASSQAGLLNTIY
>NA|TRBV3-1/TRBV3-2|TRBJ2-2
ASSPGPVNTGELF
>NA|TRBV2|TRBJ1-2
ASSEAGRGGYT
>TRBD1|TRBV7-8|TRBJ1-5
ASSFLQGASGNQPQH
>NA|TRBV11-2|TRBJ1-4
ATKTGSDEKLF
>NA|TRBV7-9|TRBJ2-2
ASSPAGRGLISGELF
>TRBD1|TRBV5-1|TRBJ2-2
ASSLETGMNTGELF
>NA|TRBV2|TRBJ2-2
ASSRENTGELF
>TRBD1|TRBV18|TRBJ1-2
ASSPETGGGYYGYT
>NA|TRBV13|TRBJ1-2
ASSIRVTHGYT
>NA|TRBV7-7|TRBJ2-5
ASSLSWGEGQETQY
>NA|TRBV10-3|TRBJ1-3
AIKAAGDGNTIY
>TRBD2|TRBV19|TRBJ2-1
ASSISRGAGGEQF
>NA|TRBV6-5|TRBJ1-5
ASSYSGVGNQPQH
>NA|TRBV5-6|TRBJ1-1
ASTAGRMLMNTEAF